There are a few counts of the clone carrying this T cell receptor (beta chain). This record belongs to a study of technical replicates of blood from a handful of donors. Measured with immunoSEQ multiplex PCR; TCRdb has only the in-frame clones, and not every one. Found here are approximately 88,000 clones, around 94% of them singletons; the top ten hold around 0.24%. This sequence was found in a human donor in good health. Sequenced input: T cells isolated from PBMCs.

The CDR3: CASRTGDTEAFF. As DNA, the CDR3 is TGTGCCAGTAGAACAGGGGACACTGAAGCTTTCTTT. The J gene is TRBJ1-1, the V gene TRBV19, with TRBD1 matching 7 bases. Germline-derived CDR1 and CDR2 are LNHDA and SQIVND (reference sequence). With V trimmed by 6 bases and J by 3 bases, 1 base remained unmatched. The CDR3 runs to 12 residues. The full variable domain, with the rest looked up from reference TRBV19 and TRBJ1-1, is DGGITQSPKYLFRKEGQNVTLSCEQNLNHDAMYWYRQDPGQGLRLIYYSQIVNDFQKGDIAEGYSVSREKKESFPLTVTSAQKNPTAFYLCASRTGDTEAFFGQGTRLTVV.